This TCR beta chain was observed in a study of OX40 agonist ivuxolimab in advanced cancers. In terms of the full investigation: Ivuxolimab was an agonistic, fully human IgG2 monoclonal antibody directed against OX40 (CD134), a costimulatory receptor. The monotherapy dose-escalation portion (N of about 49 patients) of the phase I ivuxolimab trial is reported in the paper. Intravenous ivuxolimab was administered to patients every 2 weeks at six dose levels: 0.01, 0.1, 0.3, 1.5, 3 and 10 mg/kg. The purpose of peripheral TCRbeta sequencing was to test whether ivuxolimab changed TCR sequence diversity and led to clonal T-cell expansion. The dose-escalation cohort was 82.7% male with a mean age of roughly 62 years, ranging from about 20 to 85. Among the approximately 50 dose-escalation patients, some 19 had hepatocellular carcinoma, around 15 melanoma, 9 renal cell carcinoma and 9 head and neck cancer. Partial responses occurred in three dose-escalation patients, of whom one had hepatocellular carcinoma and two had cutaneous melanoma. Prior anti-PD-1, anti-PD-L1 or anti-CTLA-4 therapy was permitted, and about 40% of dose-escalation patients had received checkpoint inhibitors.

This clone was seen only a few times. Its antigen has not been determined. Within one base of it there is no much larger clone, and no base qualities were kept. The investigation overall reported the following: After ivuxolimab, expanded clones were on average more numerous among CD8+ T cells than among CD4+ T cells. At doses of 0.1 to 3.0 mg/kg, clonal expansion of both CD4+ and CD8+ blood T cells was observed from baseline to week 6. Which antigens the clonally expanded peripheral T cells were specific for was not determined. In the 0.1-3.0 mg/kg groups, partial responders were among the patients with the lowest normalized peripheral clonal expansion, particularly in CD8+ T cells. Low levels of normalized T-cell clonal expansion were also seen in some patients who did not respond.

The trial excluded patients who had a history of autoimmune disease or were on systemic immunosuppression. Peripheral blood for TCR sequencing was collected from all dose cohorts at baseline, on cycle 4 day 1, and on cycle 7 day 1. The samples were taken from a phase I, first-in-human, multicenter, open-label dose-escalation trial of ivuxolimab. Adults with locally advanced or metastatic melanoma, renal cell, hepatocellular, or head and neck squamous cell carcinoma were enrolled in the trial. Before TCR sequencing, CD4+ and CD8+ T cells were separately sorted from peripheral blood. Counted from cysteine to phenylalanine, this CDR3 has 11 amino acids. Only the CDR3 DNA is retained, 33 bases long and in frame from the first base. The germline V gene gives CDR1 as SGHTA and CDR2 as FQGNSA. The V end loses 0 bases and the J end loses 5 bases, and a stretch of 0 bases separates them. Genomic DNA was extracted from sorted cells for sequencing of the TCRbeta CDR3 region. The immunoSEQ Assay was used for sequencing of TCRbeta CDR3 regions. As stored in TCRdb, this immuneACCESS dataset retains in-frame rearrangements with V and J assigned. A fraction of the clones does not appear; measured against another copy, unresolved V genes explain less than half of the discrepancy, and the remainder lacks a known reason. In this sample the table shows about 95,000 clones, nearly 90% of which occur a single time. 0.33% of the sample lies in the top ten.

The source of this sequence is an adult with an advanced solid tumor such as melanoma, head and neck, liver or kidney cancer. The chain was built from TRBV7-2 and TRBJ2-3; no D gene can be assigned with confidence. Specimen: CD4+ or CD8+ T cells sorted from blood, collected in a trial of the OX40 agonist ivuxolimab. The CDR3 protein is CASSLADTQYF. The nucleotides read TGTGCCAGCAGCTTAGCAGATACGCAGTATTTT.